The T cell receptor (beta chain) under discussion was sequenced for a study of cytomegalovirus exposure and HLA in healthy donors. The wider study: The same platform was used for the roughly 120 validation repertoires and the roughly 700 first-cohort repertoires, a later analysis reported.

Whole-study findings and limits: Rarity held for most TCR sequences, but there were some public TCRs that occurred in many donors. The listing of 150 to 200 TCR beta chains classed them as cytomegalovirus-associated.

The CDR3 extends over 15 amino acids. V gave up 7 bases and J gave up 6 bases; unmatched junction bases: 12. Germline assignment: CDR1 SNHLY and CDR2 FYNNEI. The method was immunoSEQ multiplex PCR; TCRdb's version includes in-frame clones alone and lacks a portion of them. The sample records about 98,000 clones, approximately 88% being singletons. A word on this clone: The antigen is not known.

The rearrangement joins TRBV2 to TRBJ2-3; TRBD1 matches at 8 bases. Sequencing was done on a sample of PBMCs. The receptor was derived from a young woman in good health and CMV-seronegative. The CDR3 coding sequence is TGTGCCAGCAAGCGCCAGGGGGCGCCGTCGGATACGCAGTATTTT. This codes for CASKRQGAPSDTQYF.